This entry lists 29 T cell receptor beta chains sequenced from one sample in a study of T cell responses to AZD1222 COVID-19 vaccine. Only in-frame clones appear in the TCRdb table, and some are missing; sequencing was by immunoSEQ multiplex PCR. This sample has tens of thousands of clones, with roughly 84% found just once. The sample here was peripheral blood, taken on day 0 of AZD1222 vaccination. The receptor set was obtained from an adult in good health.

The genes are TRBV7-6 and TRBJ2-7; TRBD2 matches 7 bases. The germline gives CDR1 SGHVS, CDR2 FNYEAQ. V dropped 3 bases and J dropped 3; count of bases not matched to a gene: 8. The CDR3 loop spans 15 amino acids. CDR3 loop: CASSLNRDYYYEQYF. The DNA for the CDR3 is TGTGCCAGCAGCTTGAACCGGGACTACTACTACGAGCAGTACTTC.

This chain connects TRBV29-1 to TRBJ1-2; D unclear. This CDR3 has 11 amino acids. Germline assignment: CDR1 SQVTM and CDR2 ANQGSEA. V shed 3 bases and J shed 2 bases, with 4 bases lying between them. For the CDR3, the DNA is TGCAGCGTTGACAGGAACTATGGCTACACCTTC. Amino acid sequence: CSVDRNYGYTF.

The J gene is TRBJ1-2, the V gene TRBV7-8; 8 bases map to TRBD1. After removal of 1 base from V and 8 bases from J, the junction contained 9 bases not matched to a gene. The CDR3 sequence is 15 residues long. Germline assignment: CDR1 SGHVS and CDR2 FQNEAQ. The CDR3 DNA follows: TGTGCCAGCAGCTTAGGGCCAGGGGGCGTGGAAGGCTACACCTTC. Protein product: CASSLGPGGVEGYTF. The variable domain in full, with the rest retrieved from reference TRBV7-8 and TRBJ1-2, is GAGVSQSPRYKVAKRGQDVALRCDPISGHVSLFWYQQALGQGPEFLTYFQNEAQLDKSGLPSDRFFAERPEGSVSTLKIQRTQQEDSAVYLCASSLGPGGVEGYTFGSGTRLTVV.

The CDR3 DNA follows: TGTGCCAGCAGCTTAGTTCATGGGAATGAGCAGTTCTTC. It encodes CASSLVHGNEQFF. The chain recombines TRBV7-2 with TRBJ2-1; D remains unclear. CDR1 SGHTA and CDR2 FQGNSA come from the germline V gene. Trimming stripped 1 base from V and 7 bases from J, with 8 bases between. The CDR3 has 13 amino acids.

The chain links TRBV11-3 to TRBJ2-7; no definite D call. This CDR3 is 13 amino acids long. Germline-derived CDR1 and CDR2 are SGHNT and YENEEA. V was shortened by 1 base and J by 4 bases, with 8 bases between the two germline ends. CDR3 loop: CASSLGAEYEQYF. As DNA, the CDR3 is TGTGCCAGCAGCTTAGGTGCGGAATACGAGCAGTACTTC. Variable domain in full (rest from reference TRBV11-3 and TRBJ2-7): EAGVVQSPRYKIIEKKQPVAFWCNPISGHNTLYWYLQNLGQGPELLIRYENEEAVDDSQLPKDRFSAERLKGVDSTLKIQPAELGDSAVYLCASSLGAEYEQYFGPGTRLTVT.

Regarding this clone: This may arise from a read error, as a much more abundant clone is one base away. The chain is built from TRBV2 and TRBJ2-3, with D possibly matching TRBD2 (6 bases). The CDR3 loop spans 14 amino acids. CDR1 is SNHLY, CDR2 FYNNEI, per germline. V shed 2 bases and J shed 1 base, with 7 bases lying between them. CDR3 in DNA: TGTGCCAGCAGTGAACCGGGGGGCACAGATACGCAGTATTTT. Protein sequence: CASSEPGGTDTQYF.

The chain joins TRBV5-6 to TRBJ2-5; the D gene is possibly TRBD1 (5 bases). V was clipped by 0 bases and J by 5 bases, with 11 bases between them. The CDR3 is 14 amino acids. Germline CDR1 reads SGHDT; CDR2 reads YYEEEE. The CDR3 loop is CASSLVFRVETQYF. CDR3 nucleotides: TGTGCCAGCAGCTTGGTGTTCAGGGTGGAGACCCAGTACTTC.

The V gene is TRBV6-2 or TRBV6-3, the J gene TRBJ2-7; unclear D gene. V was cut by 6 bases and J by 2 bases, with 17 bases left in between. The CDR3 has 15 residues. Per the germline V gene, CDR1 is MNHEY and CDR2 is SVGEGT. The CDR3 coding sequence is TGTGCCAGCAGCCTCATATTAGCCGCAGCCTACGAGCAGTACTTC. It translates to CASSLILAAAYEQYF.

V gene TRBV7-2 combines with J gene TRBJ1-2; D may be TRBD1 (5 bases). Germline loops: CDR1 SGHTA, CDR2 FQGNSA. V dropped 4 bases and J dropped 11 bases, with 8 bases sitting between them. The length of the CDR3 is 10 residues. Here the CDR3 DNA reads TGTGCCAGCAGCTCCGGGGGGTACACCTTC. It specifies CASSSGGYTF.

The J gene is TRBJ1-4, the V gene TRBV2; 7 bases line up with TRBD1. The ends lost 0 bases at V and 8 bases at J; junction bases unmatched: 6. Germline CDR1 SNHLY, CDR2 FYNNEI. This CDR3 region has 15 residues. CDR3 sequence: CASSEARGGGEKLFF. CDR3 in DNA: TGTGCCAGCAGTGAAGCGCGAGGAGGGGGCGAAAAACTGTTTTTT.

The chain uses TRBV6-4 and TRBJ2-3, with 7 positions matching TRBD2. The J segment lost 1 base and the V segment lost 5 bases, leaving 6 bases of the junction unmatched. Looked up from germline, CDR1 is MRHNA and CDR2 is SNTAGT. The CDR3 contains 15 residues. The CDR3 spells CASSPGLGGTDTQYF. In DNA, the CDR3 is TGTGCCAGCAGTCCTGGACTAGGGGGCACAGATACGCAGTATTTT.

This chain joins TRBV6-5 and TRBJ2-7; perhaps TRBD1 as D (6 bases). This CDR3 region has 14 residues. The germline gives CDR1 MNHEY, CDR2 SVGAGI. Trimming removed 6 bases from V and 3 bases from J, with 15 bases in between. CDR3 protein: CASSSRQGGYEQYF. The CDR3 DNA sequence: TGTGCCAGCAGCTCCCGACAAGGGGGCTACGAGCAGTACTTC.

This sequence joins TRBV11-2 and TRBJ1-5; 7 bases match TRBD1. This CDR3 spans 16 amino acids. J gave up 5 bases and V 4 bases, and 11 bases lay outside the gene matches. Per the germline V gene, CDR1 is SGHAT and CDR2 is FQNNGV. The DNA of the CDR3 is TGTGCCAGCAGCTCTTTGCAGGGGGAGGCCCATCAGCCCCAGCATTTT. Translated, it gives CASSSLQGEAHQPQHF. Using reference TRBV11-2 and TRBJ1-5 for the parts outside the CDR3, the full variable domain is EAGVAQSPRYKIIEKRQSVAFWCNPISGHATLYWYQQILGQGPKLLIQFQNNGVVDDSQLPKDRFSAERLKGVDSTLKIQPAKLEDSAVYLCASSSLQGEAHQPQHFGDGTRLSIL.

This chain joins TRBV4-1 and TRBJ2-7; D gene unclear. The ends were cut back, 0 bases at V and 3 bases at J, with 9 bases in the middle. Per the germline V gene, CDR1 is MGHRA and CDR2 is YSYEKL. The CDR3 covers 14 residues. CDR3 loop: CASSQDNEYYEQYF. For the CDR3, the DNA is TGCGCCAGCAGCCAAGATAACGAGTACTACGAGCAGTACTTC.

The chain combines TRBV7-9 with TRBJ2-1; D ambiguous. CDR3 length equals 12 residues. Trimming shortened V by 2 bases and J by 8 bases, and 7 bases separated the two germline ends. CDR1 SEHNR and CDR2 FQNEAQ come from the germline V gene (reference sequence). The CDR3 nucleotides are TGTGCCAGCAGCTTACTCGGCGATGAGCAGTTCTTC. Protein sequence: CASSLLGDEQFF.

V gene TRBV19 combines with J gene TRBJ2-2, with D maybe TRBD1 (5 bases). The CDR3 loop spans 13 amino acids. CDR1 and CDR2 from the germline V gene are LNHDA and SQIVND (reference sequence). The ends were cut back, 1 base at V and 6 bases at J, with 6 bases in the middle. The CDR3 region has the DNA TGTGCCAGTAGTATAGGACAGCCCGGGGAGCTGTTTTTT. This encodes CASSIGQPGELFF.

The chain couples TRBV7-2 to TRBJ1-1, with a weak D call TRBD1 (6 bases). Germline V gene data show CDR1 as SGHTA and CDR2 as FQGNSA. V lost 5 bases and J 0 bases, leaving 10 bases between the germline ends. This CDR3 region has 14 residues. Written as DNA, the CDR3 is TGTGCCAGCAGCCCCAGGGGTATGAACACTGAAGCTTTCTTT. It is translated as CASSPRGMNTEAFF.

The chain has TRBV5-8 and TRBJ1-3; possible D gene TRBD1, 6 bases. Germline lookup yields CDR1 SGHTS and CDR2 YDEGEE. CDR3 length: 16 amino acids. Trimming took 3 bases from V and 0 from J, leaving 13 bases between them. DNA for the CDR3: TGTGCCAGCAGCTCTGCTAAGACAGGCTCTGGAAACACCATATATTTT. Translating it yields CASSSAKTGSGNTIYF.

The rearrangement joins TRBV15 to TRBJ1-5; possible D gene TRBD1, 5 bases. Germline CDR1 LNHNV, CDR2 YYDKDF (reference sequence). Trimming shortened V by 1 base and J by 0 bases, and 10 bases separated the two germline ends. The CDR3 is 16 residues long. CDR3 loop: CATSRASGGSNQPQHF. The DNA for the CDR3 is TGTGCCACCAGCAGAGCCTCCGGGGGTAGCAATCAGCCCCAGCATTTT.

V and J are TRBV6-1 and TRBJ1-1; no clear D. V was pared by 3 bases and J by 0 bases, with 5 bases between. Looked up from germline, CDR1 is MNHNS and CDR2 is SASEGT. The CDR3 sequence is 13 residues long. The CDR3 loop is CASSEQVNTEAFF. CDR3 nucleotide sequence: TGTGCCAGCAGTGAGCAGGTGAACACTGAAGCTTTCTTT.

The chain links TRBV5-1 to TRBJ2-2, with D perhaps assigned TRBD1 or TRBD2 (6 bases each). This CDR3 has 16 amino acids. V was shortened by 0 bases and J by 4 bases, with 13 bases between the two germline ends. CDR1 is SGHRS, CDR2 YFSETQ, per germline. In nucleotides, the CDR3 is TGCGCCAGCAGCTTGGAAGGGGGGCAGGTCACCGGGGAGCTGTTTTTT. Translating gives CASSLEGGQVTGELFF.

The chain links TRBV4-3 to TRBJ1-3; D is unresolved. Germline CDR1 LGHNA, CDR2 YSLEER. CDR3 length: 12 amino acids. V lost 0 bases and J 7 bases, leaving 4 bases between the germline ends. The chain's CDR3 is CASSQDRNTIYF. CDR3 sequence (DNA): TGCGCCAGCAGCCAAGATCGGAACACCATATATTTT.

This chain connects TRBV30 to TRBJ1-3; TRBD1 matches at 8 bases. From germline, CDR1 is GTSNPN and CDR2 SVGIG (reference sequence). This CDR3 is 15 amino acids long. J was trimmed by 2 bases and V by 2 bases; bases with no gene match: 5. The CDR3, as DNA: TGTGCCTGGAGTAGGGACAGGCTCCCTGGAAACACCATATATTTT. Amino acid sequence: CAWSRDRLPGNTIYF.

The chain joins TRBV2 to TRBJ1-5; no firm D call. V lost 6 bases and J 7 bases, leaving 16 bases between the germline ends. The CDR3 totals 14 residues. Germline V gives CDR1 SNHLY, CDR2 FYNNEI. DNA for the CDR3: TGTGCCAGCAGGCCGGGCGGAGGTATACAGCCCCAGCATTTT. As protein: CASRPGGGIQPQHF.

The chain links TRBV3-1 (or the pseudogene TRBV3-2) to TRBJ1-2; D perhaps matches TRBD1 (6 bases). Germline V gene data show CDR1 as LGHDT and CDR2 as YNNKEL (reference sequence). CDR3 length: 15 residues. The ends were cut back, 1 base at V and 8 bases at J, with 17 bases in the middle. CDR3 bases: TGTGCCAGCAGCCAAGGGGCAGGGGCTTCTGGAGGCTACACCTTC. Protein sequence: CASSQGAGASGGYTF.

This sequence joins TRBV18 and TRBJ1-3; TRBD1 is a possible D gene (6 bases). Trimming pared 1 base from V and 0 bases from J, leaving 16 bases between. The germline V gene has CDR1 KGHSH and CDR2 LQKENI. The CDR3 spans 18 residues. The CDR3, as DNA: TGTGCCAGCTCACCACTGGACAGTGGGGGCTCCTCTGGAAACACCATATATTTT. Protein sequence: CASSPLDSGGSSGNTIYF.

CDR3 loop: CASSRGQGAINGYTF. CDR3 coding DNA: TGCGCCAGCAGCCGCGGACAGGGGGCAATAAATGGCTACACCTTC. J is TRBJ1-2 and V is TRBV4-1; 11 bases match TRBD1. The CDR3 is 15 amino acids. Germline-derived CDR1 and CDR2 are MGHRA and YSYEKL. V lost 4 bases to trimming and J lost 6 bases; unmatched junction nucleotides: 7.

The chain is built from TRBV7-2 and TRBJ1-2; 9 nucleotides line up with TRBD1. V shed 11 bases, J shed 2 bases, and the junction held 3 bases outside the gene matches. Germline lookup yields CDR1 SGHTA and CDR2 FQGNSA. The CDR3 contains 12 residues. CDR3 coding DNA: TGTGCCGGAGGGACAGGGAACTATGGCTACACCTTC. This gives the protein CAGGTGNYGYTF.

The chain carries TRBV5-4 and TRBJ2-3, with D unclear. CDR3 size: 12 residues. CDR1 SGHNT and CDR2 YYREEE come from the germline V gene (reference sequence). Trimming took off 2 bases at V and 5 bases at J, with 6 bases between the two ends. The CDR3 loop reads CASSFLRDTQYF. The CDR3 coding sequence is TGTGCCAGCAGCTTCCTCCGAGATACGCAGTATTTT.